This T cell receptor beta chain was observed in a study of a mutant IDH1 vaccine in newly diagnosed glioma. Study in general: Vaccination was launched 4-6 weeks after radiotherapy alone, or with temozolomide cycles. Patients previously underwent radiotherapy, temozolomide, or both, and most underwent both. Overall study findings and caveats: Apparently, pseudoprogression bore no relation to changes among the top peripheral T cell clonotypes.

With regard to this clone: What it binds is unknown.

The assay was immunoSEQ multiplex PCR, and TCRdb's table has in-frame clones only and misses some. The sample shows about 65,000 clones, around 83% of them seen only once. CDR1 and CDR2 from the germline V gene are SGHAT and FQNNGV. Losses at the gene ends were 6 bases for V and 8 bases for J; bases not matched to a gene: 7. This CDR3 region has 13 residues. As to time point: week 23, last vaccination. With topical imiquimod, each dose of the vaccine consisted of 300 ug of mutant IDH1 20-mer peptide. The study enrolled donors with new WHO grade 3 or 4 IDH1-mutant, ATRX-lost astrocytomas. The source material was PBMCs, sampled from a glioma patient whose treatment included an IDH1 peptide vaccine. This rearrangement joins TRBV11-2 to TRBJ1-2, with 9 bases identical to TRBD1. This clonotype was sampled from a man aged 30 to 45 with glioma. The CDR3 DNA follows: TGTGCCAGCAGGTCCGGGACAGGGTCCGGCTACACCTTC. This gives the protein CASRSGTGSGYTF.